The entry below describes one TCR beta chain. What it binds is not known. The investigators introduced synthetic TCR analog templates into each PCR as spikes. Repertoires were generated with immunoSEQ multiplex PCR, while TCRdb's copy carries only in-frame clones and drops some. The sample yields tens of thousands of clones, around 82% seen once. This entry comes from a study of PD-L1 blockade in urothelial cancer. The overall study: The researchers analyzed blood 3 weeks (second dose) and 6 weeks after treatment start. The study recovered a median of about 140,000 T cells per blood sample.

The CDR3 runs to 16 residues. V shed 4 bases, J shed 2 bases, and the junction held 4 bases outside the gene matches. Germline V gene data show CDR1 as SGHRS and CDR2 as YFSETQ. Whole-study findings and limits: Patients with below-median pretreatment blood clonality survived longer.

The receptor was isolated from a man aged 65 to 79 with urothelial cancer. This chain joins TRBV5-1 and TRBJ2-3; 13 bases agree with TRBD2. The starting material was PBMCs, obtained around atezolizumab (anti-PD-L1) treatment. Here the CDR3 DNA reads TGCGCCAGCAGCCCCGGACTAGCGGGGGTCACAGATACGCAGTATTTT. Translation: CASSPGLAGVTDTQYF.